The rows below give T cell receptor beta chains drawn from one sample of a study of glioma-infiltrating T cells. TCRdb ran MiXCR on the multiplex PCR reads and lists one entry per CDR3 protein. Among about 21,000 distinct CDR3 sequences listed, 20% to 25% were seen once. The sequenced sample was glioma tissue, nonneoplastic brain tissue, or PBMCs (not recorded which). The source is a human donor with low-grade glioma or glioblastoma, undergoing nonglioma brain surgery, or in good health (not recorded which). Both conserved end residues are part of each CDR3.

15 | TRBV27 | CASSLNRGSNTEAFF
16 | TRBV12-3/TRBV12-4 | CASSQGQGSGEGPLHF
15 | TRBV28 | CASSLSGQGGQPQHF
13 | TRBV3-1 | CASSQGLNTEAFF
10 | TRBV7-6 | CASSPGGYAF
13 | TRBV29-1 | CSALGGEGNEQFF
15 | TRBV5-4 | CASSRGRVGTDTQYF
16 | TRBV28 | CASSPILNSGQYTIYF
12 | TRBV7-2 | CASSSGVKLDTF
12 | TRBV9 | CASSPRGGEAFF
18 | TRBV20-1 | CSATPNRGRGSGANVLTF
15 | TRBV6-1 | CASRSRGSSTDTQYF
14 | TRBV15 | CATSRGQAQETQYF
15 | TRBV2 | CASGESLMGAETQYF
14 | TRBV14 | CASSQDSLLNEQYF
13 | TRBV11-2 | CASSSRLTHEQYF
15 | TRBV11-2 | CASSLRDRAYAEAFF
13 | TRBV2 | CASQRDGNSPLHF
13 | TRBV19 | CASTLDRYYGYTF
16 | TRBV27 | CASSLLGLVSNQPQHF
17 | TRBV4-3 | CASSPRGQRGNTGELFF
16 | TRBV12-3/TRBV12-4 | CASSLTSSAGCYGYTF
14 | TRBV20-1 | CSALRDRGTDTQYF
16 | TRBV4-1 | CASSQVGTGIPDEQYF
13 | TRBV5-1 | CASSLAWNTEAFF
15 | TRBV12-3/TRBV12-4 | CASMPQAGVYNEQFF
11 | TRBV19 | CASSYRDQAFF
16 | TRBV20-1 | CSARPGQGTGHYGYTF
14 | TRBV6-2/TRBV6-3 | CASSQGSTGGIANF
13 | TRBV27 | CASSLGGNTEAFF
15 | TRBV20-1 | CSARGRQGRAYEQYF
15 | TRBV7-6 | CASSPGLVTNEKLFF
14 | TRBV14 | CASSQSQGYSPLHF
13 | TRBV7-9 | CASTLGEGETQYF
14 | TRBV7-9 | CASRARGNTRELFF
13 | TRBV6-2/TRBV6-3 | CASSRQYSYEQYF
13 | TRBV5-8 | CASSLRGPYGYTF
17 | TRBV27 | CASSLPFTSGVGETQYF
14 | TRBV27 | CASSFYSTGSPLHF
14 | TRBV27 | CASRIGTERDEQYF
14 | TRBV7-2 | CASSYGDRPYEQYF
15 | TRBV4-3 | CASSQAHSANTEAFF
14 | TRBV7-2 | CASSLSRASNEQFF